This T cell receptor beta chain derives from a study of blood T cell repertoires in COVID-19. The wider study: Italy, Spain and the United States were the sources of the convalescent and acute COVID-19 samples. Sample material is recorded as cDNA or gDNA derived from T cells, B-cell-depleted T cells, or PBMCs.

Profiling relied on immunoSEQ multiplex PCR, and the TCRdb table lists in-frame clones only, not all of them. This table holds some 180,000 clones, 84% found once. Living in about two dozen US areas, the participants were between roughly 18 and 90 years of age. Participants reported their clinical history, and cohort assignment relied on those reports. The CDR3 extends over 15 amino acids. The rearrangement uses TRBV1 and TRBJ1-2. TRBV1 is assigned pseudogene status. The clonotype comes from a woman aged 25 to 39 who had been exposed to COVID-19. The sample consisted of PBMCs or T cells enriched from blood (not recorded which). The CDR3 region is CTSSQDLAGNYGYTF. The CDR3 DNA reads as TGCACCAGCAGCCAAGATTTGGCGGGTAACTATGGCTACACCTTC.